The clone carrying this T cell receptor (beta chain) has only a few counts. No antigen is known for it. The whole isolated RNA underwent reverse transcription, so sequencing captured expressed TCRB transcripts. Assay used: immunoSEQ multiplex PCR; TCRdb lists only in-frame clones, some missing. The repertoire has under 250,000 clones, over 12% of them found once; the top ten carry around 0.025%. The CDR3 has 14 amino acids. V shed 6 bases and J 4 bases; nucleotides not matched to a gene: 8. Germline values: CDR1 SQVTM, CDR2 ANQGSEA. The data originate from a study of beta chain features in type 1 diabetes. Study as a whole: The samples had roughly 110 million sorted cells examined in all.

Study-wide results and caveats: Compared to healthy donors, patients appeared to have naive, central memory and Treg TCRB repertoires that were more alike.

The authors took one heparinised blood draw, averaging about 110 mL, from each donor. The specimen sequenced was naive CD4+ T cells from blood. J is TRBJ2-3 and V is TRBV29-1; TRBD2 aligns across 9 bases. The source of this sequence is a woman aged 40 to 55 in good health. CDR3 region: CSVSRGGFPDTQYF. For the CDR3, the DNA is TGCAGCGTCTCGCGGGGGGGTTTCCCAGATACGCAGTATTTT.